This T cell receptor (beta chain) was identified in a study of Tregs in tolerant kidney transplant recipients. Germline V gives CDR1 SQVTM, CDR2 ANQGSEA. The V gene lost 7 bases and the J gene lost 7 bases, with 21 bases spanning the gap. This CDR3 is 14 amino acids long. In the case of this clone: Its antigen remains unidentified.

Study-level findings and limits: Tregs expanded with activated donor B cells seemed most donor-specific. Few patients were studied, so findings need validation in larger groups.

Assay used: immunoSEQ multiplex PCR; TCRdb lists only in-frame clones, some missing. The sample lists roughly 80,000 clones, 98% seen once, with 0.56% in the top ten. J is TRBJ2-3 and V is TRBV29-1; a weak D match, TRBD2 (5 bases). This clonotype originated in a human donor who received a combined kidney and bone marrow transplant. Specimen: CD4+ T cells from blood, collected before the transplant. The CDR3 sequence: CSADLSGITYTQYF. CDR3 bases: TGCAGCGCTGACCTTTCCGGGATAACATATACGCAGTATTTT.